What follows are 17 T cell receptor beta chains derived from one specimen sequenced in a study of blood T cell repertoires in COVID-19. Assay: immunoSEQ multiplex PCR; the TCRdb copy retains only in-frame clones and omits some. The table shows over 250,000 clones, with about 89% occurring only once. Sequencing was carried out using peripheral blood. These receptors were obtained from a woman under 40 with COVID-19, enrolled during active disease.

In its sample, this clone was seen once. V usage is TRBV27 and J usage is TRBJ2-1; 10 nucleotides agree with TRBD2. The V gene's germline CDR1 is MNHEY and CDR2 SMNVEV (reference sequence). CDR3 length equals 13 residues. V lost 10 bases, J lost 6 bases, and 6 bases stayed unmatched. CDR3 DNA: TGTGCCATACAACTAGCGGGAAGCAATGAGCAGTTCTTC. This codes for CAIQLAGSNEQFF.

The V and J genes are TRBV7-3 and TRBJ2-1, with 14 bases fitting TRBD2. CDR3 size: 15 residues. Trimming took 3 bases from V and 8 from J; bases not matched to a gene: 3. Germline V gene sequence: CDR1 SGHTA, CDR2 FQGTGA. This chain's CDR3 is CASSLGLAGVHEQFF. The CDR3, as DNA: TGTGCCAGCAGCTTGGGACTAGCGGGAGTCCATGAGCAGTTCTTC.

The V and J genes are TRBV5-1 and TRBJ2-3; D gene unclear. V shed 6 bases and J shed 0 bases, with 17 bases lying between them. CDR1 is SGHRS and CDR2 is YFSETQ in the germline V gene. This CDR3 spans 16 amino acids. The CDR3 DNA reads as TGCGCCAGCAACTCGTCGGTTCGAGCTAGCACAGATACGCAGTATTTT. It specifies CASNSSVRASTDTQYF. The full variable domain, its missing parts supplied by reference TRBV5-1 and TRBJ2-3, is KAGVTQTPRYLIKTRGQQVTLSCSPISGHRSVSWYQQTPGQGLQFLFEYFSETQRNKGNFPGRFSGRQFSNSRSEMNVSTLELGDSALYLCASNSSVRASTDTQYFGPGTRLTVL.

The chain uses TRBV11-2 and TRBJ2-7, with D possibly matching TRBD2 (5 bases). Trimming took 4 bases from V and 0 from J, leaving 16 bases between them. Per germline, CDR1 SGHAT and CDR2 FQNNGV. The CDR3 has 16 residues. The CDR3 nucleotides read TGTGCCAGCAGCTCGAACTTGGACTGGCGCTCCTACGAGCAGTACTTC. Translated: CASSSNLDWRSYEQYF.

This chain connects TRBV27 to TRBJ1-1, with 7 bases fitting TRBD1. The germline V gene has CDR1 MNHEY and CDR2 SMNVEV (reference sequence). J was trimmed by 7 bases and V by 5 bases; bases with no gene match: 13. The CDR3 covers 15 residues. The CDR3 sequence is CASSPTRQGVGEAFF. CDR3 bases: TGTGCCAGCAGTCCAACTAGACAGGGTGTTGGTGAAGCTTTCTTT.

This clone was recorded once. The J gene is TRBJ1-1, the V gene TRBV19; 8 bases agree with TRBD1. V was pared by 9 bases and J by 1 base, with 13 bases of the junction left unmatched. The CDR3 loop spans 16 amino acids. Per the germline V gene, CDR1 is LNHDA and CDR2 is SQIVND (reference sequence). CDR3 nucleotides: TGTGCCAGCCGCAAAATCCGGACAGGGAAGAACACTGAAGCTTTCTTT. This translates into CASRKIRTGKNTEAFF.

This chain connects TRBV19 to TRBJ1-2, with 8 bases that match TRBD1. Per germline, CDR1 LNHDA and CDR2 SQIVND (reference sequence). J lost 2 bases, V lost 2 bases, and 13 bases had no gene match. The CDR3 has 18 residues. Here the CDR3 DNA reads TGTGCCAGTAGTATACTGGGGCAGGGGGCCTTTTACAACTATGGCTACACCTTC. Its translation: CASSILGQGAFYNYGYTF. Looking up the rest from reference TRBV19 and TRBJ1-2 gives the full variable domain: DGGITQSPKYLFRKEGQNVTLSCEQNLNHDAMYWYRQDPGQGLRLIYYSQIVNDFQKGDIAEGYSVSREKKESFPLTVTSAQKNPTAFYLCASSILGQGAFYNYGYTFGSGTRLTVV.

This chain's CDR3 is CASSLPQGAGTEAFF. The CDR3 region has the DNA TGTGCCAGCAGCTTACCCCAGGGGGCAGGCACTGAAGCTTTCTTT. V and J are TRBV3-1 (or the pseudogene TRBV3-2) and TRBJ1-1, with 8 bases identical to TRBD1. J gave up 4 bases and V 5 bases, and 9 bases lay outside the gene matches. The CDR3 sequence is 15 residues long. Germline CDR1 LGHDT, CDR2 YNNKEL (reference sequence).

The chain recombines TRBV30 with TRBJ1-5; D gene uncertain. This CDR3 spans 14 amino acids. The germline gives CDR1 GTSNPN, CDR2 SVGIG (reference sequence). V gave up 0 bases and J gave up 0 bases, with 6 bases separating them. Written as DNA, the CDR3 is TGTGCCTGGAGTGTGGAGAATAGCAATCAGCCCCAGCATTTT. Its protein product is CAWSVENSNQPQHF.

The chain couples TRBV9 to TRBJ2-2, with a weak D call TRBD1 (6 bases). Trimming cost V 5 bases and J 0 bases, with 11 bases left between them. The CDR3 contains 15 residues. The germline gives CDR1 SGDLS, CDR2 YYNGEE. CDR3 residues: CASSRQATNTGELFF. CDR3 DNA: TGTGCCAGCAGTCGACAGGCGACGAACACCGGGGAGCTGTTTTTT.

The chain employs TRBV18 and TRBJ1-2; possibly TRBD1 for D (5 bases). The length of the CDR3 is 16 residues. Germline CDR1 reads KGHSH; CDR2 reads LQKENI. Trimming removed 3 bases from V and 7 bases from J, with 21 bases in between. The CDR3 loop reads CASSPFATSGGGGYTF. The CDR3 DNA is TGTGCCAGCTCACCTTTCGCCACCTCCGGGGGAGGTGGCTACACCTTC.

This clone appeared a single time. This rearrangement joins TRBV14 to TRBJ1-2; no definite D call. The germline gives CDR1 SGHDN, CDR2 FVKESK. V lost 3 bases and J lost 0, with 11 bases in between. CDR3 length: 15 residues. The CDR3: CASSQVTAPNYGYTF. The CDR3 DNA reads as TGTGCCAGCAGCCAGGTCACAGCCCCTAACTATGGCTACACCTTC.

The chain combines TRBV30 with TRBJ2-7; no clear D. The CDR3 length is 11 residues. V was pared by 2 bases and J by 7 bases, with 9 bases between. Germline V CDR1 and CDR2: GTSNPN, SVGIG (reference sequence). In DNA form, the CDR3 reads TGTGCCTGGAGTCCCAGATTGGAGCAGTACTTC. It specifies CAWSPRLEQYF.

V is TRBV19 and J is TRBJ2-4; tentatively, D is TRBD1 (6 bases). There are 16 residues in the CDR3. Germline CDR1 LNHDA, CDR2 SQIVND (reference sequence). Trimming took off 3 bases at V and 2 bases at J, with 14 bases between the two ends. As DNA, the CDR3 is TGTGCCAGTAGTATTTCGACAGGTACAACCAAAAACATTCAGTACTTC. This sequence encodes CASSISTGTTKNIQYF.

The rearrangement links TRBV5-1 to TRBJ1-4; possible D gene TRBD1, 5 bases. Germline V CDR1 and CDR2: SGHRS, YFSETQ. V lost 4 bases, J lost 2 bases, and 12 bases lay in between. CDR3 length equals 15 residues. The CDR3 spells CASSPPGMTNEKLFF. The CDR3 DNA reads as TGCGCCAGCAGCCCACCAGGGATGACTAATGAAAAACTGTTTTTT.

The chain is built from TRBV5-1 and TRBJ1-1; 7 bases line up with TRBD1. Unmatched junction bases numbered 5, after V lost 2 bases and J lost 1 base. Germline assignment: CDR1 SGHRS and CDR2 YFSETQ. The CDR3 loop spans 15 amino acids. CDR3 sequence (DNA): TGCGCCAGCAGCTTAATGGGACAGAAGAACACTGAAGCTTTCTTT. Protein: CASSLMGQKNTEAFF.

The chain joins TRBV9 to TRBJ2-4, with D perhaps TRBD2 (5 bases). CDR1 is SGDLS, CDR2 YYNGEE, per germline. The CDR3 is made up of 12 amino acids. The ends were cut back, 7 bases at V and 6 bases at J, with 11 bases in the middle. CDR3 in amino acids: CASGGRGNIQYF. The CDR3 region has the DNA TGTGCCAGCGGCGGCCGGGGAAACATTCAGTACTTC.